The next 21 T cell receptor beta chains were all read from a single sample in a study of T cell responses to AZD1222 COVID-19 vaccine. Assay used: immunoSEQ multiplex PCR; TCRdb lists only in-frame clones, some missing. In the table there are under 55,000 clones, about 86% of which are singletons. Specimen: peripheral blood, collected on day 0 of AZD1222 vaccination. Source of these receptors: an adult in good health.

The chain joins TRBV25-1 to TRBJ1-1; D possibly corresponds to TRBD1 (6 bases). From germline, CDR1 is MGHDK and CDR2 SYGVNS. Trimming removed 4 bases from V and 0 bases from J, with 9 bases in between. This CDR3 contains 14 residues. The CDR3: CASSVTGMNTEAFF. The CDR3 DNA reads TGTGCCAGCAGTGTGACAGGAATGAACACTGAAGCTTTCTTT. The full variable domain, in which reference TRBV25-1 and TRBJ1-1 provide the parts outside the CDR3, is EADIYQTPRYLVIGTGKKITLECSQTMGHDKMYWYQQDPGMELHLIHYSYGVNSTEKGDLSSESTVSRIRTEHFPLTLESARPSHTSQYLCASSVTGMNTEAFFGQGTRLTVV.

The chain is built from TRBV27 and TRBJ1-1; D is unclear. Germline CDR1 MNHEY, CDR2 SMNVEV (reference sequence). The CDR3 length is 12 residues. V was clipped by 3 bases and J by 8 bases, with 10 bases between them. The CDR3 protein is CASSFPGGEAFF. In DNA, the CDR3 is TGTGCCAGCAGTTTTCCGGGAGGCGAAGCTTTCTTT.

The chain recombines TRBV3-1 (or the pseudogene TRBV3-2) with TRBJ1-3; tentatively, D is TRBD1 (5 bases). Germline V gene data show CDR1 as LGHDT and CDR2 as YNNKEL (reference sequence). The CDR3 runs to 14 residues. Trimming shortened V by 1 base and J by 4 bases, and 8 bases separated the two germline ends. DNA for the CDR3: TGTGCCAGCAGCCAAGGTTACAGGGGAAACACCATATATTTT. Encoded protein: CASSQGYRGNTIYF.

The chain couples TRBV6-4 to TRBJ2-1, with 7 bases identical to TRBD1. Per germline, CDR1 MRHNA and CDR2 SNTAGT. V shed 3 bases, J shed 2 bases, and the junction held 4 bases outside the gene matches. This CDR3 is 15 amino acids long. The CDR3 coding sequence is TGTGCCAGCAGTGAACAGACAGGGCCCTACAATGAGCAGTTCTTC. Translation gives CASSEQTGPYNEQFF.

The rearrangement joins TRBV3-1 (or the pseudogene TRBV3-2) to TRBJ1-4, with 7 bases fitting TRBD1. Germline V lookup: CDR1 LGHDT, CDR2 YNNKEL (reference sequence). V dropped 6 bases and J dropped 10; count of bases not matched to a gene: 11. The CDR3 sequence is 14 residues long. The CDR3 coding sequence is TGTGCCAGCAGAACCGGGACAGTACCCGGAAAACTGTTTTTT. Translating gives CASRTGTVPGKLFF.

The chain uses TRBV30 and TRBJ1-2; TRBD1 aligns across 7 bases. Germline trimming cut 3 bases from V and 8 bases from J; bases unmatched to any gene: 6. CDR3 length: 12 residues. The germline V gene has CDR1 GTSNPN and CDR2 SVGIG (reference sequence). CDR3 sequence (DNA): TGTGCCTGGAGCCCGACAGGGTGGGGCTACACCTTC. This translates into CAWSPTGWGYTF.

The V call is TRBV9, the J call TRBJ2-1; TRBD2 aligns across 7 bases. J was trimmed by 4 bases and V by 4 bases; bases with no gene match: 11. CDR3 length equals 16 residues. CDR1 and CDR2 (germline): SGDLS, YYNGEE. The CDR3 DNA sequence: TGTGCCAGCAGCCATAGGGGAGGGTCCTCTTACAATGAGCAGTTCTTC. Translation gives CASSHRGGSSYNEQFF. The whole variable domain, remainder taken from reference TRBV9 and TRBJ2-1, is DSGVTQTPKHLITATGQRVTLRCSPRSGDLSVYWYQQSLDQGLQFLIQYYNGEERAKGNILERFSAQQFPDLHSELNLSSLELGDSALYFCASSHRGGSSYNEQFFGPGTRLTVL.

V and J are TRBV7-9 and TRBJ1-4; no clear D. The V and J ends lost 1 base and 8 bases respectively, with 8 bases between them. CDR1 is SEHNR and CDR2 is FQNEAQ in the germline V gene (reference sequence). CDR3 length: 13 amino acids. The CDR3 sequence is CASSLGREEKLFF. The CDR3 DNA reads TGTGCCAGCAGCTTAGGGAGGGAAGAAAAACTGTTTTTT.

This clone showed up just a few times. This chain connects TRBV4-3 to TRBJ2-1; perhaps TRBD2 as D (6 bases). The V gene's germline CDR1 is LGHNA and CDR2 YSLEER. V lost 0 bases to trimming and J lost 7 bases, with 13 bases between them. The CDR3 is made up of 15 amino acids. CDR3 residues: CASSQDPTSWNEQFF. The CDR3 region has the DNA TGCGCCAGCAGCCAAGATCCGACTAGTTGGAATGAGCAGTTCTTC.

DNA of the CDR3: TGTGCCAGCAGCTTTGACCACTACGAGCAGTACTTC. The encoded protein is CASSFDHYEQYF. The rearrangement uses TRBV5-4 and TRBJ2-7; no definite D call. Germline V gene data show CDR1 as SGHNT and CDR2 as YYREEE (reference sequence). This CDR3 has 12 amino acids. Between the trimmed V and J ends, which lost 2 bases and 3 bases, there was a span of 6 bases.

This sequence joins TRBV9 and TRBJ2-3; TRBD2 matches 15 bases. The trim removed 3 bases at V and 1 base at J, leaving 3 bases unmatched. This CDR3 is built from 17 residues. Germline assignment: CDR1 SGDLS and CDR2 YYNGEE. This CDR3 is CASSDGTSGGRTDTQYF. DNA for the CDR3: TGTGCCAGCAGCGATGGGACTAGCGGGGGGCGCACAGATACGCAGTATTTT.

The V and J genes are TRBV18 and TRBJ2-1, with D possibly TRBD1 on 5 matching bases. The CDR3 covers 17 residues. Germline values: CDR1 KGHSH, CDR2 LQKENI. Trimming cost V 2 bases and J 9 bases, with 23 bases left between them. The CDR3 reads CASSPTRAATVGGEQFF. CDR3 in DNA: TGTGCCAGCTCACCAACTCGTGCGGCGACAGTCGGTGGTGAGCAGTTCTTC.

This chain links TRBV4-3 with TRBJ2-1; perhaps D is TRBD1 or TRBD2 (6 bases each). The CDR3 spans 15 residues. The germline V gene has CDR1 LGHNA and CDR2 YSLEER. V lost 4 bases to trimming and J lost 0 bases, with 10 bases between them. CDR3 in amino acids: CASSPGAGSYNEQFF. DNA of the CDR3: TGCGCCAGCAGCCCGGGGGCGGGCTCCTACAATGAGCAGTTCTTC.

CDR3 nucleotides: TGTGCCAGCAGCCAAGAGGGTGCTGGTTCACCCCTCCACTTT. Translated, it gives CASSQEGAGSPLHF. V and J are TRBV4-2 and TRBJ1-6; D uncertain. This CDR3 spans 14 amino acids. Germline V lookup: CDR1 LGHNA, CDR2 YNFKEQ. Between the trimmed V and J ends, which lost 0 bases and 9 bases, there was a span of 9 bases.

The chain uses TRBV5-1 and TRBJ2-1; D might be TRBD1 (6 bases). CDR1 is SGHRS and CDR2 is YFSETQ in the germline V gene. V lost 4 bases and J 5 bases, leaving 10 bases between the germline ends. There are 13 residues in the CDR3. CDR3 region: CASSIGQNNEQFF. The CDR3 DNA is TGCGCCAGCAGCATTGGACAGAACAATGAGCAGTTCTTC.

The V gene is TRBV18, the J gene TRBJ1-5, with a tentative D call TRBD1 (6 bases). The CDR3 is made up of 15 amino acids. Germline loops: CDR1 KGHSH, CDR2 LQKENI. V was clipped by 2 bases and J by 0 bases, with 8 bases between them. CDR3 region: CASSPDRTSNQPQHF. The CDR3 DNA reads as TGTGCCAGCTCACCAGACAGGACTAGCAATCAGCCCCAGCATTTT.

This chain links TRBV15 with TRBJ1-2, with D hard to call. Trimming took 0 bases from V and 4 from J, leaving 6 bases between them. This CDR3 contains 13 residues. Germline V gives CDR1 LNHNV, CDR2 YYDKDF (reference sequence). CDR3 bases: TGTGCCACCAGCAGAGAGAGGAGCTATGGCTACACCTTC. Its protein is CATSRERSYGYTF. The whole variable domain, remainder taken from reference TRBV15 and TRBJ1-2, is DAMVIQNPRYQVTQFGKPVTLSCSQTLNHNVMYWYQQKSSQAPKLLFHYYDKDFNNEADTPDNFQSRRPNTSFCFLDIRSPGLGDTAMYLCATSRERSYGYTFGSGTRLTVV.

This chain connects TRBV19 to TRBJ2-7; 8 bases agree with TRBD1. There are 15 residues in the CDR3. Germline values: CDR1 LNHDA, CDR2 SQIVND (reference sequence). Trimming removed 5 bases from V and 3 bases from J; junction bases left unmatched: 9. The CDR3 DNA reads as TGTGCCAGTAGTCCGCAGGGGACAGGCCGCTACGAGCAGTACTTC. It codes for CASSPQGTGRYEQYF.

This clone has just a few counts. The genes are TRBV5-1 and TRBJ2-2; 10 bases line up with TRBD2. Germline CDR1 SGHRS, CDR2 YFSETQ. CDR3 length: 17 residues. J lost 2 bases, V lost 0 bases, and 4 bases had no gene match. The CDR3, as DNA: TGCGCCAGCAGCTTGGACCTAGCGGGGGCAAACACCGGGGAGCTGTTTTTT. Translation: CASSLDLAGANTGELFF.

The chain carries TRBV27 and TRBJ1-1, with 7 bases matching TRBD1. Trimming at V came to 6 bases and at J to 2 bases, leaving 6 bases not matched to a gene. The CDR3 has 14 residues. The germline V gene has CDR1 MNHEY and CDR2 SMNVEV (reference sequence). The CDR3 here is CASRTRDRNTEAFF. CDR3 in DNA: TGTGCCAGCAGGACCCGGGACAGAAACACTGAAGCTTTCTTT.

This clone appeared a single time. The V and J genes are TRBV20-1 and TRBJ1-2; no clear D gene. The CDR3 loop spans 13 amino acids. The ends were cut back, 3 bases at V and 2 bases at J, with 10 bases in the middle. CDR1 and CDR2 (germline): DFQATT, SNEGSKA (reference sequence). CDR3 DNA: TGCAGTGCTAGTAGTCAGGCAAACTATGGCTACACCTTC. It yields the protein CSASSQANYGYTF.